This T cell receptor (beta chain) was found in a study of beta chain features in type 1 diabetes. In the case of this clone: What it binds is unknown.

The study's findings and limits: There was a moderate but significant shortening of TCRB CDR3s in all four CD4+ subsets of Type 1 diabetes patients.

Isolated RNA was reverse transcribed in full, so expressed TCRB transcripts were sequenced. Sequencing was performed with immunoSEQ multiplex PCR; in TCRdb, only in-frame clones are kept and a portion is missing. The top ten clones hold about 0.5% of a sample with around 150,000 clones, around 8.3% of them seen once. This CDR3 comprises 14 residues. V dropped 2 bases and J dropped 6; count of bases not matched to a gene: 6. The germline CDR1 and CDR2 sequences are KGHSH and LQKENI. Sequencing was performed on central memory CD4+ T cells from blood. The chain uses TRBV18 and TRBJ1-2, with 7 nucleotides matching TRBD1. The receptor comes from a woman younger than 30 with type 1 diabetes. The CDR3 is CASSPTGQFHGYTF. CDR3 bases: TGTGCCAGCTCACCAACGGGACAGTTCCATGGCTACACCTTC.